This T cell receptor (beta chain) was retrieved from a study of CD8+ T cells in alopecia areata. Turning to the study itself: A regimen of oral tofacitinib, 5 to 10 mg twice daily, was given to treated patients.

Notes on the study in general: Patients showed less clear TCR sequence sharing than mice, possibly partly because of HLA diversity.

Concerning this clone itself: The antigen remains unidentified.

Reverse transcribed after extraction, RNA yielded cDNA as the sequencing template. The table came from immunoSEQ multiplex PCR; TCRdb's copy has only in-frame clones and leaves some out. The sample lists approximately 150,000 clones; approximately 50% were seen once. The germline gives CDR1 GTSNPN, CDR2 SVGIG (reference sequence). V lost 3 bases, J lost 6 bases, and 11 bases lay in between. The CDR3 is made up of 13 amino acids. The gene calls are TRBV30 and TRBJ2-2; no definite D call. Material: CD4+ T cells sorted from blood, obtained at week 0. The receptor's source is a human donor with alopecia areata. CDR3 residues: CAWRGRMAGELFF. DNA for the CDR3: TGTGCCTGGAGGGGCAGGATGGCCGGGGAGCTGTTTTTT.